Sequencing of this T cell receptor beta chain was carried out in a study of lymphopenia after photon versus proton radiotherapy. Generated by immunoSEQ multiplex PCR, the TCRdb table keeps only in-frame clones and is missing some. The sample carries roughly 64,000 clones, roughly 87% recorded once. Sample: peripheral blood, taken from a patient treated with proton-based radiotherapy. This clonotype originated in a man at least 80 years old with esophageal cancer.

This chain's CDR3 is CASSTASGRQFF. In nucleotides, the CDR3 is TGTGCCAGCTCAACCGCCAGCGGACGACAGTTCTTC. The chain has TRBV18 and TRBJ2-1; possible D gene TRBD2, 5 bases. The CDR3 is made up of 12 amino acids. The germline V and J ends were trimmed by 5 bases and 13 bases, with 15 bases remaining between them. Looked up from germline, CDR1 is KGHSH and CDR2 is LQKENI.